The T cell receptor (beta chain) under discussion was sequenced for a study of blood T cells in healthy people across ages. A note on this clonotype: Its target is unknown.

At least 6 micrograms of total RNA were extracted per sample. Together with a sample-barcoded 5' primer, a J-beta primer mix was included in a second PCR lasting roughly 6 to 12 cycles. TCRdb reprocessed the 5' RACE reads with MiXCR, giving one entry per CDR3 protein. The top ten hold around 24% of the sample, which has around 780,000 distinct CDR3 sequences, approximately 60% seen once. Broader study findings: Samples with more naive T cells showed higher observed beta diversity. It was the long-lived donors that had more naive CD4+ cells and higher diversity than aged donors.

The CDR3 sequence is 13 residues long. The germline V gene encodes CDR1 MNHEY and CDR2 SMNVEV (reference sequence). V gave up 2 bases and J gave up 4 bases, with 9 bases separating them. The source is a man in his forties in good health. This rearrangement joins TRBV27 to TRBJ2-7; no reliable D call. The specimen was blood. The CDR3 region is CASSLRTGYEQYF. The CDR3 region has the DNA TGTGCCAGCAGTTTAAGAACCGGATACGAGCAGTACTTC.